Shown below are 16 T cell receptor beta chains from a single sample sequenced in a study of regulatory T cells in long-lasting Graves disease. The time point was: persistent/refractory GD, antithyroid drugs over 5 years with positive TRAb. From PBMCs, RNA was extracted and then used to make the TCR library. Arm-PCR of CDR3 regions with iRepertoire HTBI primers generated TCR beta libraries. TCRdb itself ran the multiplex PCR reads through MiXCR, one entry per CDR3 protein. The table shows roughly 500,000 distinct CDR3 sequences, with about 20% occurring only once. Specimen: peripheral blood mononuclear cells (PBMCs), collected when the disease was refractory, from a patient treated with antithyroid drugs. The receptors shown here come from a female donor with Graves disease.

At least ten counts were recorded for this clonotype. CDR3 sequence reads: CASSVSVNTEAFF. CDR3 nucleotide sequence: TGTGCCAGCAGCGTAAGCGTGAACACTGAAGCTTTCTTT. V is TRBV6-1 and J is TRBJ1-1; D is unresolved. V lost 6 bases and J 0 bases, leaving 8 bases between the germline ends. Per the germline V gene, CDR1 is MNHNS and CDR2 is SASEGT. This CDR3 spans 13 amino acids.

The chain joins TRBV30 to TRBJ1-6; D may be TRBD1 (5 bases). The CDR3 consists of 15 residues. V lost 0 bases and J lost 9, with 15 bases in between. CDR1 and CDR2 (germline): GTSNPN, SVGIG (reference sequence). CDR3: CAWSVSRGVPSPLHF. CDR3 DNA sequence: TGTGCCTGGAGTGTATCGCGGGGGGTTCCTTCACCCCTCCACTTT.

The DNA of the CDR3 is TGTGCCAGCAGCAGGGGACTAGCGGGAGGGGAAGAGACCCAGTACTTC. Its translation is CASSRGLAGGEETQYF. The chain uses TRBV6-1 and TRBJ2-5; 16 nucleotides match TRBD2. The CDR3 spans 16 residues. Germline V gene data show CDR1 as MNHNS and CDR2 as SASEGT. V shed 6 bases and J 3 bases; nucleotides not matched to a gene: 4.

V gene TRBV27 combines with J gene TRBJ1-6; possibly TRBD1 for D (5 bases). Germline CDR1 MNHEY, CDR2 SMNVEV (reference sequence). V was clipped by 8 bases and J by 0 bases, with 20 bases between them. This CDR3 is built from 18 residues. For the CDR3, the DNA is TGTGCCAGCGCTCCCGGGCTTGCAGGGAGCTCCTATAATTCACCCCTCCACTTT. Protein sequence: CASAPGLAGSSYNSPLHF.

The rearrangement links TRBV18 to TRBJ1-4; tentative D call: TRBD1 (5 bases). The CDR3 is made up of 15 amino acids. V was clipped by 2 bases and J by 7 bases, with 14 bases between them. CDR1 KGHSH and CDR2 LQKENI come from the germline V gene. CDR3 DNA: TGTGCCAGCTCACCATCCGGGACGATGCTTGAAAAACTGTTTTTT. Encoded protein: CASSPSGTMLEKLFF.

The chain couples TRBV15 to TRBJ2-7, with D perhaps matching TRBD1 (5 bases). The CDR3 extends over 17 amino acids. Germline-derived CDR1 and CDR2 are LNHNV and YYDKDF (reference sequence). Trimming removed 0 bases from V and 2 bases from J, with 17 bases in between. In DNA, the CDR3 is TGTGCCACCAGCAGAGATCTCGGGCAGGGCCTCGCCTACGAGCAGTACTTC. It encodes CATSRDLGQGLAYEQYF. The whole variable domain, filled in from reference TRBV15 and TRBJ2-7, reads DAMVIQNPRYQVTQFGKPVTLSCSQTLNHNVMYWYQQKSSQAPKLLFHYYDKDFNNEADTPDNFQSRRPNTSFCFLDIRSPGLGDTAMYLCATSRDLGQGLAYEQYFGPGTRLTVT.

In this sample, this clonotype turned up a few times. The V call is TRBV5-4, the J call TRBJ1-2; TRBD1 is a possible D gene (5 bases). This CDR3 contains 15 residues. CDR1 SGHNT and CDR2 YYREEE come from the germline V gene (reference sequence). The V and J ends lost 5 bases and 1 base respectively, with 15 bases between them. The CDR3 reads CASRTEGAINYGYTF. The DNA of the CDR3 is TGTGCCAGCAGAACAGAAGGGGCAATTAACTATGGCTACACCTTC.

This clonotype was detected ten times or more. This CDR3 is CASRPGTTNTGELFF. The CDR3 bases are TGTGCCAGCAGGCCCGGGACAACGAACACCGGGGAGCTGTTTTTT. The chain recombines TRBV6-1 with TRBJ2-2, with a possible D match to TRBD1 (6 bases). Germline V gives CDR1 MNHNS, CDR2 SASEGT. V gave up 6 bases and J gave up 0 bases, with 11 bases separating them. The CDR3 contains 15 residues.

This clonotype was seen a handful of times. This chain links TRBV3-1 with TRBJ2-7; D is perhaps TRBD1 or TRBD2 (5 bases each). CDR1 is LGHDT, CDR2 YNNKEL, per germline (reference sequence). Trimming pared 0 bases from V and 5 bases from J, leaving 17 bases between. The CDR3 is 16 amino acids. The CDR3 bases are TGTGCCAGCAGCCAAGATCCTGGGACGTCCCCTCACGAGCAGTACTTC. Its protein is CASSQDPGTSPHEQYF.

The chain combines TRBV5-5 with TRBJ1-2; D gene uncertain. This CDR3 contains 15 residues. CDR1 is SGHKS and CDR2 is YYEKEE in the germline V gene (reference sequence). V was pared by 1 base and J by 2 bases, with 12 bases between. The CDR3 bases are TGTGCCAGCAGCTTGTCACCCCGAATAAACTATGGCTACACCTTC. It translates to CASSLSPRINYGYTF.

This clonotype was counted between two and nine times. The DNA for the CDR3 is TGTGCCAGCAGTACGACAGGGGTGAGCGGGGAGCTGTTTTTT. The encoded protein is CASSTTGVSGELFF. The V and J genes are TRBV27 and TRBJ2-2; 8 bases are shared with TRBD1. Trimming at V came to 5 bases and at J to 7 bases, leaving 6 bases not matched to a gene. The CDR3 contains 14 residues. CDR1 and CDR2 (germline): MNHEY, SMNVEV (reference sequence).

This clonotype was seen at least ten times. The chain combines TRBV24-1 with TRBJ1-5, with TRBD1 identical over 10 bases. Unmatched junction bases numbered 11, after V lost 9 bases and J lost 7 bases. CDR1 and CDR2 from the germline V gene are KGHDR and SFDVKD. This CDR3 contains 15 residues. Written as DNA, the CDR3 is TGTGCCACCGCAGCCGGGACAGGGGACCGGCAGCCCCAGCATTTT. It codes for CATAAGTGDRQPQHF.

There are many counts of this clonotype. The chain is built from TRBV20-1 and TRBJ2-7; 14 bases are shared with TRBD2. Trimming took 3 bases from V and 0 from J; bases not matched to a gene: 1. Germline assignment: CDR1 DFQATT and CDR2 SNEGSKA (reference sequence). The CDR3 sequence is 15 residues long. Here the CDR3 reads CSARTSGRDSYEQYF. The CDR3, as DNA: TGCAGTGCTAGGACTAGCGGGAGGGACTCCTACGAGCAGTACTTC.

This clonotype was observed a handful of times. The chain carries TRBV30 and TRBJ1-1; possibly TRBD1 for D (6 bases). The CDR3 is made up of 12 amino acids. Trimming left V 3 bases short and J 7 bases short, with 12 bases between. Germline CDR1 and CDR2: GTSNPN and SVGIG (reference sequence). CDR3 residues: CAWRQTGSEAFF. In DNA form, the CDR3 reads TGTGCCTGGAGGCAGACAGGTAGTGAAGCTTTCTTT. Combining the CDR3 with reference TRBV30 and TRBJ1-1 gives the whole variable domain SQTIHQWPATLVQPVGSPLSLECTVEGTSNPNLYWYRQAAGRGLQLLFYSVGIGQISSEVPQNLSASRPQDRQFILSSKKLLLSDSGFYLCAWRQTGSEAFFGQGTRLTVV.

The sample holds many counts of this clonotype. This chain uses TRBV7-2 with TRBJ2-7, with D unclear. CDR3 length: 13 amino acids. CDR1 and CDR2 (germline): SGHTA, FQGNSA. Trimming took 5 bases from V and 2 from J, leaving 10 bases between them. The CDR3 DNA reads TGTGCCAGCAGCGCACAGCCCGCCTACGAGCAGTACTTC. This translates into CASSAQPAYEQYF.

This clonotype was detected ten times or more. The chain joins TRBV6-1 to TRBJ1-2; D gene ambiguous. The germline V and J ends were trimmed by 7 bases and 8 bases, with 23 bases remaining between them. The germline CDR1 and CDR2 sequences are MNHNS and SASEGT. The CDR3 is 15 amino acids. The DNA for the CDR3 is TGTGCCAGCAAAGTTGCCACCTACGAGTCTGGCGGCTACACCTTC. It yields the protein CASKVATYESGGYTF.